This is a list of T cell receptor beta chains from one sample in a study of cytomegalovirus exposure and HLA in healthy donors. TCRdb keeps only in-frame clones here, not all; method: immunoSEQ multiplex PCR. This sample has about 330,000 clones, with roughly 87% found just once. Sequencing used PBMCs. These receptors came from a woman in her 30s in good health and CMV-seropositive. Both conserved end residues are part of each CDR3. Fields, in order: clone size, J gene, D gene, V gene, CDR3 length, CDR3 DNA, CDR3 protein. D genes are given only for firm matches. Part of the rows lack a size; the others show once, few, many or a class for expanded clones.

clone_size: few; j_call: TRBJ1-6; d_call: -; v_call: TRBV27; cdr3_length: 17; cdr3_nt: TGTGCCAGCAGCCCGGGACTGCTCTTTGGGTATAATTCACCCCTCCACTTT; cdr3_aa: CASSPGLLFGYNSPLHF
clone_size: -; j_call: TRBJ2-1; d_call: -; v_call: TRBV29-1; cdr3_length: 13; cdr3_nt: TGCAGCGTTGGGACGGCACTCTACAATGAGCAGTTCTTC; cdr3_aa: CSVGTALYNEQFF
clone_size: -; j_call: TRBJ1-4; d_call: TRBD1; v_call: TRBV7-2; cdr3_length: 14; cdr3_nt: TGTGCCAGCAGCGCACAGGGGGCTTCTGAAAAACTGTTTTTT; cdr3_aa: CASSAQGASEKLFF
clone_size: -; j_call: TRBJ2-7; d_call: TRBD1; v_call: TRBV7-2; cdr3_length: 14; cdr3_nt: TGTGCCAGCAGCTTAGACAGGGGGCGCGACGAGCAGTACTTC; cdr3_aa: CASSLDRGRDEQYF
clone_size: -; j_call: TRBJ2-3; d_call: -; v_call: TRBV19; cdr3_length: 16; cdr3_nt: TGTGCCAGTAGTACCCAGGGACGACGCATCACAGATACGCAGTATTTT; cdr3_aa: CASSTQGRRITDTQYF
clone_size: -; j_call: TRBJ2-3; d_call: TRBD1; v_call: TRBV7-9; cdr3_length: 15; cdr3_nt: TGTGCCAGCACCCCAACCCTAGGGGGCGGTGATACGCAGTATTTT; cdr3_aa: CASTPTLGGGDTQYF
clone_size: -; j_call: TRBJ1-5; d_call: -; v_call: TRBV27; cdr3_length: 15; cdr3_nt: TGTGCCAGCAGATCAGGACAGATTAGCAATCAGCCCCAGCATTTT; cdr3_aa: CASRSGQISNQPQHF
clone_size: -; j_call: TRBJ1-3; d_call: -; v_call: TRBV25-1; cdr3_length: 14; cdr3_nt: TGTGCCAGCAGTGAGGCCCTTTCTGGAAACACCATATATTTT; cdr3_aa: CASSEALSGNTIYF
clone_size: few; j_call: TRBJ2-7; d_call: -; v_call: TRBV28; cdr3_length: 13; cdr3_nt: TGTGCCAGCAGTTGGGCCGGAGGGTTCGAGCAGTACTTC; cdr3_aa: CASSWAGGFEQYF
clone_size: -; j_call: TRBJ2-3; d_call: TRBD2; v_call: TRBV6-1; cdr3_length: 12; cdr3_nt: TGTGCCAGCAGTCTGGGAGGGGATACGCAGTATTTT; cdr3_aa: CASSLGGDTQYF
clone_size: -; j_call: TRBJ2-5; d_call: -; v_call: TRBV10-3; cdr3_length: 12; cdr3_nt: TGTGCCATCAGTGCGAGGGGAGAGACCCAGTACTTC; cdr3_aa: CAISARGETQYF
clone_size: -; j_call: TRBJ1-1; d_call: -; v_call: TRBV28; cdr3_length: 13; cdr3_nt: TGTGCCAGCAACCTTCCAGGGTTCACTGAAGCTTTCTTT; cdr3_aa: CASNLPGFTEAFF
clone_size: -; j_call: TRBJ1-1; d_call: -; v_call: TRBV4-2; cdr3_length: 15; cdr3_nt: TGTGCCAGCAGCCTACGACAGGAGATCAACACTGAAGCTTTCTTT; cdr3_aa: CASSLRQEINTEAFF
clone_size: few; j_call: TRBJ1-6; d_call: -; v_call: TRBV6-5; cdr3_length: 13; cdr3_nt: TGTGCCAGCAGTTACTCTTCGGGTTCACCCCTCCACTTT; cdr3_aa: CASSYSSGSPLHF
clone_size: -; j_call: TRBJ2-7; d_call: TRBD1; v_call: TRBV5-1; cdr3_length: 14; cdr3_nt: TGCGCCAGCAGCAGAGGGACAGGGACCTACGAGCAGTACTTC; cdr3_aa: CASSRGTGTYEQYF
clone_size: -; j_call: TRBJ1-4; d_call: -; v_call: TRBV9; cdr3_length: 17; cdr3_nt: TGTGCCAGCAGCGTAGGCTCGGGTGGGGGAATTAATGAAAAACTGTTTTTT; cdr3_aa: CASSVGSGGGINEKLFF
clone_size: -; j_call: TRBJ2-7; d_call: -; v_call: TRBV20-1; cdr3_length: 10; cdr3_nt: TGCAGTGCTAGACTGGACGAGCAGTACTTC; cdr3_aa: CSARLDEQYF
clone_size: -; j_call: TRBJ2-5; d_call: TRBD1; v_call: TRBV15; cdr3_length: 14; cdr3_nt: TGTGCCACCACTACCAGGACAGGGTTAGAGACCCAGTACTTC; cdr3_aa: CATTTRTGLETQYF
clone_size: -; j_call: TRBJ1-5; d_call: TRBD1; v_call: TRBV5-6; cdr3_length: 17; cdr3_nt: TGTGCCAGCAGCTTTCAGGGGGCGGGATGGAGCAATCAGCCCCAGCATTTT; cdr3_aa: CASSFQGAGWSNQPQHF
clone_size: few; j_call: TRBJ2-7; d_call: TRBD1; v_call: TRBV10-3; cdr3_length: 14; cdr3_nt: TGTGCCATCAGTGACAGGGGGAGTACCTACGAGCAGTACTTC; cdr3_aa: CAISDRGSTYEQYF
clone_size: -; j_call: TRBJ2-7; d_call: -; v_call: TRBV9; cdr3_length: 18; cdr3_nt: TGTGCCAGCAGCGTAGCACTAGCCACGTCGTCTTGGATATACGAGCAGTACTTC; cdr3_aa: CASSVALATSSWIYEQYF
clone_size: -; j_call: TRBJ1-5; d_call: -; v_call: TRBV7-2; cdr3_length: 12; cdr3_nt: TGTGCCAGCAGCTTCAGGAATCAGCCCCAGCATTTT; cdr3_aa: CASSFRNQPQHF
clone_size: -; j_call: TRBJ2-3; d_call: -; v_call: TRBV18; cdr3_length: 14; cdr3_nt: TGTGCCAGCTCACCCCTTCAGGTCACAGATACGCAGTATTTT; cdr3_aa: CASSPLQVTDTQYF
clone_size: -; j_call: TRBJ1-4; d_call: TRBD1; v_call: TRBV30; cdr3_length: 17; cdr3_nt: TGTGCCTGGAGCGTCCCCCGCTCGACAGGGGAGGGTGAAAAACTGTTTTTT; cdr3_aa: CAWSVPRSTGEGEKLFF
clone_size: -; j_call: TRBJ2-3; d_call: -; v_call: TRBV12-5; cdr3_length: 16; cdr3_nt: TGTGCTAGTGGTTCCGGGGTAGGATCCGCAACAGATACGCAGTATTTT; cdr3_aa: CASGSGVGSATDTQYF
clone_size: -; j_call: TRBJ2-3; d_call: -; v_call: TRBV6-5; cdr3_length: 11; cdr3_nt: TGTGCCAACTCCGTAACAGATACGCAGTATTTT; cdr3_aa: CANSVTDTQYF
clone_size: -; j_call: TRBJ2-2; d_call: -; v_call: TRBV18; cdr3_length: 15; cdr3_nt: TGTGCCAGCTCACCACCGGTTCCGAACACCGGGGAGCTGTTTTTT; cdr3_aa: CASSPPVPNTGELFF
clone_size: -; j_call: TRBJ2-7; d_call: -; v_call: TRBV4-3; cdr3_length: 17; cdr3_nt: TGCGCCAGCAGCCAAGAGGCCCGGGACGCGGCCTCCTACGAGCAGTACTTC; cdr3_aa: CASSQEARDAASYEQYF
clone_size: few; j_call: TRBJ2-1; d_call: -; v_call: TRBV5-1; cdr3_length: 14; cdr3_nt: TGCGCCAGCGGAGTAGGGGGGTACTACAATGAGCAGTTCTTC; cdr3_aa: CASGVGGYYNEQFF
clone_size: few; j_call: TRBJ1-1; d_call: TRBD1; v_call: TRBV6-6; cdr3_length: 14; cdr3_nt: TGTGCCAGCAGTGCCGGACAGGCAACTGCTGAAGCTTTCTTT; cdr3_aa: CASSAGQATAEAFF
clone_size: -; j_call: TRBJ2-2; d_call: TRBD1; v_call: TRBV6-5; cdr3_length: 15; cdr3_nt: TGTGCCAGCTCCGCGGACAGGGGGCGGACCGGGGAGCTGTTTTTT; cdr3_aa: CASSADRGRTGELFF
clone_size: -; j_call: TRBJ2-1; d_call: -; v_call: TRBV7-9; cdr3_length: 12; cdr3_nt: TGTGCCAGCAGCGGGGTTGACAATGAGCAGTTCTTC; cdr3_aa: CASSGVDNEQFF